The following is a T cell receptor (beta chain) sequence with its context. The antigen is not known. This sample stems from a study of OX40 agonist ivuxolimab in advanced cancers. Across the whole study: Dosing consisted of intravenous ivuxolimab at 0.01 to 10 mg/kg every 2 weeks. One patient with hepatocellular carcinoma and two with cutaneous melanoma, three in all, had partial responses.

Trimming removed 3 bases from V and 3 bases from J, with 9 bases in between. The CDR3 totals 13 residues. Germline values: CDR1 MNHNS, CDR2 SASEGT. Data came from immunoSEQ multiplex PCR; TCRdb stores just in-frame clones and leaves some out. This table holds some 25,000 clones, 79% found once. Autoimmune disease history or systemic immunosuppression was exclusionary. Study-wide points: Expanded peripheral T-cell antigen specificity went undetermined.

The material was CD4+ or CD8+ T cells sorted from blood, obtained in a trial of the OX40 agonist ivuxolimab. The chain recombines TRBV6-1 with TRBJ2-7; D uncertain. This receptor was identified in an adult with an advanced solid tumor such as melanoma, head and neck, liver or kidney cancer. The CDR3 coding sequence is TGTGCCAGCAGTGAGGTAGGGATCTACGAGCAGTACTTC. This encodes CASSEVGIYEQYF.